Sequencing of this T cell receptor (beta chain) was carried out in a study of blood T cell repertoires in COVID-19. Method: immunoSEQ multiplex PCR; TCRdb's copy keeps in-frame clones and lacks some. The sample has some 670,000 clones, about 90% seen once; the top ten hold roughly 0.26%. Trimming took off 1 base at V and 6 bases at J, with 11 bases between the two ends. The CDR3 loop spans 14 amino acids. Germline CDR1 reads SGHRS; CDR2 reads YFSETQ. The source is a woman aged 18-29 years with acute or convalescent COVID-19. Sequences were obtained from peripheral blood. The chain uses TRBV5-1 and TRBJ2-1; no clear D gene. CDR3 loop: CASSLLEFFNEQFF. The CDR3 coding sequence is TGCGCCAGCAGCTTGTTAGAGTTCTTCAATGAGCAGTTCTTC.